Below, one T cell receptor (beta chain) is given with its context. The entry originates in a study of control samples from healthy donors and cancer patients. Generated by immunoSEQ multiplex PCR, the TCRdb table keeps only in-frame clones and is missing some. The table has 50,000 or so clones, over 90% seen once. The CDR3 is made up of 18 amino acids. Germline values: CDR1 MGHRA, CDR2 YSYEKL. Trimming left V 0 bases short and J 5 bases short, with 22 bases between. This TCR derives from a woman aged 45-59 years with head and neck cancer. V usage is TRBV4-1 and J usage is TRBJ1-1, with a weak D call TRBD1 (6 bases). Specimen: PBMCs. CDR3 nucleotides: TGCGCCAGCAGCCAAGATAGGGCTAGAGGGGGGGCGCGGACTGAAGCTTTCTTT. It encodes CASSQDRARGGARTEAFF.